This T cell receptor (beta chain) was sequenced during a study of blood T cell repertoires in COVID-19. Overall study context: The United States, Italy and Spain supplied acute and convalescent COVID-19 samples. Sources were T cells, B-cell-depleted T cells, or PBMCs; the material itself was cDNA or gDNA.

This CDR3 is built from 15 residues. The germline V gene has CDR1 MDHEN and CDR2 SYDVKM. Trimming left V 5 bases short and J 4 bases short, with 18 bases between. Original data processing: Estimated nucleated cell counts came from reference gene primer amplification. The data were produced by immunoSEQ multiplex PCR, yet TCRdb's version contains in-frame clones alone and is incomplete. Clone size and the V and J calls come from that table; the DNA yielded D and trimming. The repertoire holds around 280,000 clones, with approximately 86% as singletons. The genes are TRBV28 and TRBJ2-7, with D possibly matching TRBD2 (6 bases). Sequences were obtained from peripheral blood. This receptor was identified in a man in his 70s with acute or convalescent COVID-19. This CDR3 reads CASSPRGSSVYEQYF. DNA of the CDR3: TGTGCCAGCAGTCCCCGGGGGTCCTCAGTGTACGAGCAGTACTTC.